Each of the 27 T cell receptor beta chains below was sequenced from the same sample in a study of tumor-infiltrating lymphocytes in primary liver carcinoma. Germline DNA was also extracted, with blood RNA taken from unsorted whole blood. TCR beta cDNA was reverse-transcribed from about 500 ng of total RNA. The reaction used a constant-region primer and ProtoScript II reverse transcriptase. Construction of TCR beta libraries relied on three successive nested multiplex PCR rounds employing slightly modified ARM-PCR. Both of the initial two PCR rounds ran for 10 cycles and employed TRBV1-TRBV30 forward primers alongside a C-beta reverse primer. TCRdb analysed the multiplex PCR reads with MiXCR anew, one entry per CDR3 protein. The table shows 300,000 to 400,000 distinct CDR3 sequences, with around three fifths occurring only once. The source material was peripheral blood. Receptor source: a middle-aged man with primary liver carcinoma and hepatitis B virus infection.

This clonotype appeared once. Given a much more abundant clone one base away, this may be a read error. The V and J genes are TRBV11-3 and TRBJ2-2; TRBD2 is a possible D gene (5 bases). Germline CDR1 SGHNT, CDR2 YENEEA. The CDR3 extends over 16 amino acids. V lost 5 bases and J lost 10, with 23 bases in between. CDR3 region: CASSLGLPANTLELFF. The CDR3, as DNA: TGTGCCAGCAGCCTCGGACTGCCCGCGAACACCCTGGAGCTGTTTTTT.

In this sample, this clonotype turned up many times. The J gene is TRBJ1-1, the V gene TRBV29-1; D gene unclear. CDR3 size: 13 residues. Between the trimmed V and J ends, which lost 8 bases and 4 bases, there was a span of 17 bases. From germline, CDR1 is SQVTM and CDR2 ANQGSEA. The CDR3: CSSTPTTGTEAFF. The CDR3 DNA reads as TGCAGCTCTACCCCCACGACGGGCACTGAAGCTTTCTTT.

At least ten counts were recorded for this clonotype. The CDR3 sequence is CSVLGGNQETQYF. The CDR3 region has the DNA TGCAGCGTTCTCGGAGGGAACCAAGAGACCCAGTACTTC. The rearrangement joins TRBV29-1 to TRBJ2-5; D possibly corresponds to TRBD2 (6 bases). CDR3 size: 13 residues. V lost 5 bases and J lost 0, with 10 bases in between. The germline gives CDR1 SQVTM, CDR2 ANQGSEA.

This clonotype was counted between two and nine times. J is TRBJ2-7 and V is TRBV28, with D perhaps TRBD2 (5 bases). CDR3 length: 15 amino acids. In germline, CDR1 is MDHEN, CDR2 SYDVKM. Trimming stripped 0 bases from V and 5 bases from J, with 14 bases between. Here the CDR3 reads CASSLWGGQLDEQYF. For the CDR3, the DNA is TGTGCCAGCAGTTTATGGGGCGGGCAACTAGACGAGCAGTACTTC.

This clonotype was seen more than once but under ten times. CDR3 sequence (DNA): TGTGCCAGCAGCTTAACCGGGACGATCTACAATGAGCAGTTCTTC. This sequence encodes CASSLTGTIYNEQFF. This chain uses TRBV12-3 or TRBV12-4 with TRBJ2-1, with D perhaps TRBD1 or TRBD2 (5 bases each). V was shortened by 6 bases and J by 3 bases, with 15 bases between the two germline ends. This CDR3 has 15 residues.

This clonotype was seen a single time. This may be a read error, as it is one base from a much larger clone. The chain joins TRBV6-1 to TRBJ2-7, with D perhaps TRBD2 (6 bases). V dropped 7 bases and J dropped 3 bases, with 10 bases sitting between them. Per germline, CDR1 MNHNS and CDR2 SASEGT. The length of the CDR3 is 12 residues. In DNA, the CDR3 is TGTGCCAGCACCGGGGACTTCTACGAGCAGTACTTC. Its protein is CASTGDFYEQYF.

This clonotype occurred many times. The V call is TRBV6-1, the J call TRBJ2-1; no clear D. The germline V gene has CDR1 MNHNS and CDR2 SASEGT. V was cut by 1 base and J by 10 bases, with 5 bases left in between. CDR3 length: 11 residues. The CDR3 DNA follows: TGTGCCAGCAGTGAAGGGCCAGAGCAGTTCTTC. This encodes CASSEGPEQFF.

J is TRBJ2-1 and V is TRBV15; 8 bases map to TRBD1. The J segment lost 4 bases and the V segment lost 7 bases, leaving 9 bases of the junction unmatched. The CDR3 runs 15 residues. CDR1 is LNHNV and CDR2 is YYDKDF in the germline V gene (reference sequence). The CDR3 coding sequence is TGTGCCACCACTCTCGTTCGGACAGGGTACAATGAGCAGTTCTTC. The encoded protein is CATTLVRTGYNEQFF.

This chain connects TRBV28 to TRBJ1-1; 9 nucleotides align to TRBD1. The V gene end was trimmed by 5 bases and the J gene end by 3 bases; junction bases not matched to a gene: 13. The CDR3 contains 17 residues. CDR1 MDHEN and CDR2 SYDVKM come from the germline V gene. In DNA, the CDR3 is TGTGCCAGCAGTCTACTGGGACAGGGCACAATGTACACTGAAGCTTTCTTT. Translating it yields CASSLLGQGTMYTEAFF.

In regard to this clonotype: A read error is possible here, since a much larger clone lies one base away. J is TRBJ2-1 and V is TRBV6-2 or TRBV6-3; 13 nucleotides agree with TRBD2. The CDR3 loop spans 14 amino acids. The germline V gene encodes CDR1 MNHEY and CDR2 SVGEGT. The J segment lost 9 bases and the V segment lost 10 bases, leaving 9 bases of the junction unmatched. The DNA for the CDR3 is TGTGCCAACAATTCGGGACTAGCGGGAAGTGAGCAGTTCTTC. Translated: CANNSGLAGSEQFF.

This clonotype appeared many times. The chain is built from TRBV4-1 and TRBJ2-4, with 12 nucleotides matching TRBD2. There are 17 residues in the CDR3. Germline assignment: CDR1 MGHRA and CDR2 YSYEKL. Germline trimming cut 2 bases from V and 1 base from J; bases unmatched to any gene: 3. CDR3 sequence: CASSQLAGGRAKNIQYF. CDR3 DNA sequence: TGCGCCAGCAGCCAACTAGCGGGAGGGCGGGCCAAAAACATTCAGTACTTC.

A remark on this clonotype: At one of its ends the junction is not consistent with the germline gene, which may arise from a read error. As DNA, the CDR3 is TGTGTCAGCAGCCTGCGGGACCTAGTGGAAGAGCAGTACTTC. It specifies CVSSLRDLVEEQYF. The chain carries TRBV14 and TRBJ2-7; the D gene is possibly TRBD2 (6 bases). There are 14 residues in the CDR3. The germline gives CDR1 SGHDN, CDR2 FVKESK. Based on the CDR3 plus reference TRBV14 and TRBJ2-7, the full variable domain is EAGVTQFPSHSVIEKGQTVTLRCDPISGHDNLYWYRRVMGKEIKFLLHFVKESKQDESGMPNNRFLAERTGGTYSTLKVQPAELEDSGVYFCVSSLRDLVEEQYFGPGTRLTVT.

A note on this clonotype: The junction shows a germline mismatch at one end, possibly a read error. The rearrangement links TRBV6-2 or TRBV6-3 to TRBJ2-1; TRBD2 agrees at 7 bases. CDR1 and CDR2 (germline): MNHEY, SVGEGT. This CDR3 has 15 residues. The CDR3 reads CASSLVGGRKNEQLF. The CDR3 bases are TGTGCCAGTAGTTTGGTTGGCGGGAGAAAAAATGAGCAGCTCTTC.

The V gene is TRBV5-4, the J gene TRBJ2-7, with 10 nucleotides matching TRBD2. This CDR3 has 15 residues. V gave up 0 bases and J gave up 5 bases; unmatched junction bases: 5. The germline V gene has CDR1 SGHNT and CDR2 YYREEE (reference sequence). This chain's CDR3 is CASSLEASGSHEQYF. In nucleotides, the CDR3 is TGTGCCAGCAGCTTGGAGGCTAGCGGGAGCCACGAGCAGTACTTC.

In its sample, this clonotype was seen many times. V gene TRBV5-4 combines with J gene TRBJ2-7, with a weak D call TRBD2 (5 bases). Deletions cut 7 bases from V and 5 bases from J, with 16 bases between. Germline V lookup: CDR1 SGHNT, CDR2 YYREEE (reference sequence). The CDR3 sequence is 13 residues long. CDR3 protein: CASRTSTRDEQYF. Written as DNA, the CDR3 is TGTGCCAGCCGCACTTCGACGCGGGACGAGCAGTACTTC.

As regards this clonotype: Germline is not matched at one junction end, which may reflect a read error. The chain couples TRBV11-2 to TRBJ2-2, with D possibly matching TRBD2 (5 bases). Germline loops: CDR1 SGHAT, CDR2 FQNNGV. The length of the CDR3 is 16 residues. DNA for the CDR3: TGTGTCAGCAGCTTAGCTCGAACGACGCCCACCGGGAAGCTGTTTTTT. Its translation is CVSSLARTTPTGKLFF.

Comment on this clonotype: It may be a read error: a sequence one base away is much more abundant. The rearrangement joins TRBV6-5 to TRBJ2-1, with TRBD2 as a possible D gene (6 bases). The germline V gene has CDR1 MNHEY and CDR2 SVGAGI. This CDR3 has 15 amino acids. The chain's CDR3 is CASRTGTLSCNEQFF. The CDR3 region has the DNA TGTGCCAGCAGGACCGGGACTCTTTCCTGCAATGAGCAGTTCTTC.

Concerning this clonotype itself: With a much larger clone just one base away, this may be a read error. This chain joins TRBV6-1 and TRBJ1-3; tentative D call: TRBD1 (6 bases). The germline V gene has CDR1 MNHNS and CDR2 SASEGT. This CDR3 comprises 14 residues. The V end lost 8 bases, the J end lost 1 base, and 12 bases lay between the germline ends. The CDR3 reads CASADRMSGNTIYF. DNA of the CDR3: TGTGCCAGCGCCGACAGGATGTCTGGAAACACCATATATTTT.

A remark on this clonotype: At one of its ends the junction is not consistent with the germline gene, which may arise from a read error. The chain has TRBV5-6 and TRBJ2-7; tentatively, D is TRBD2 (6 bases). The CDR3 is made up of 13 amino acids. Germline CDR1 reads SGHDT; CDR2 reads YYEEEE. For the CDR3, the DNA is TGTGCCAGCACGAACTTGGACTACCCCGTTGAGTATTTC. Translated, it gives CASTNLDYPVEYF.

This clonotype was counted ten times or more. The chain carries TRBV29-1 and TRBJ2-4; D not resolved. Germline CDR1 reads SQVTM; CDR2 reads ANQGSEA. V gave up 5 bases and J gave up 3 bases, with 8 bases separating them. This CDR3 region has 12 residues. CDR3 amino acids: CSVRASKNIQYF. For the CDR3, the DNA is TGCAGCGTTAGGGCCAGCAAAAACATTCAGTACTTC. Combining the CDR3 with reference TRBV29-1 and TRBJ2-4 gives the whole variable domain SAVISQKPSRDICQRGTSLTIQCQVDSQVTMMFWYRQQPGQSLTLIATANQGSEATYESGFVIDKFPISRPNLTFSTLTVSNMSPEDSSIYLCSVRASKNIQYFGAGTRLSVL.

Comments on this clonotype: This CDR3 fails to terminate in the conserved phenylalanine or tryptophan, so it likely reflects a read error. V and J are TRBV6-5 and TRBJ2-3; 9 positions match TRBD2. This CDR3 has 13 residues. Germline V gene sequence: CDR1 MNHEY, CDR2 SVGAGI. CDR3 region: CASRAGGTDTQYL. CDR3 DNA: TGTGCCAGCAGGGCGGGAGGGACAGACACGCAGTATCTT.

On this clonotype itself: Compared with germline, one end of the junction differs, possibly owing to a read error. The V and J genes are TRBV4-3 and TRBJ2-2; either TRBD1 or TRBD2 may fit D (5 bases each). This CDR3 has 16 residues. The germline gives CDR1 LGHNA, CDR2 YSLEER. In DNA, the CDR3 is TGCGCCAGCAGCCAAGGCCCCATCAGGGTCACCGGGGAGCCGTTTTTT. Its protein is CASSQGPIRVTGEPFF.

About this clonotype itself: Lacking the conserved final phenylalanine or tryptophan, this CDR3 likely reflects a read error. The rearrangement joins TRBV29-1 to TRBJ1-1; D gene ambiguous. Deletions cut 6 bases from V and 1 base from J, with 12 bases between. This CDR3 spans 13 amino acids. Germline loops: CDR1 SQVTM, CDR2 ANQGSEA. CDR3 residues: CSVDRVGNTEAFS. The CDR3 DNA reads TGCAGCGTCGATAGGGTGGGGAACACTGAAGCTTTCTCT.

As to this clonotype: A much more abundant neighbour one base away suggests this may be a read error. Likely a read error: the CDR3 ends without its conserved phenylalanine or tryptophan. The chain combines TRBV28 with TRBJ2-1; 8 bases match TRBD2. The germline CDR1 and CDR2 sequences are MDHEN and SYDVKM. V gave up 0 bases and J gave up 3 bases; unmatched junction bases: 7. The CDR3 loop spans 17 amino acids. CDR3 in amino acids: CASSLWRGSGGYNEQFL. The CDR3 DNA is TGTGCCAGCAGTTTATGGCGAGGGAGCGGGGGCTACAATGAGCAGTTCCTC.

In this sample, this clonotype turned up once. The CDR3 is CASTDSSLSYEQYF. Here the CDR3 DNA reads TGTGCCAGTACAGACTCGTCGCTCTCCTACGAGCAGTACTTC. V and J are TRBV19 and TRBJ2-7; the D is unclear. The CDR3 runs 14 residues. The V gene's germline CDR1 is LNHDA and CDR2 SQIVND (reference sequence). Trimming pared 7 bases from V and 0 bases from J, leaving 13 bases between.

This clonotype was counted ten times or more. The chain recombines TRBV29-1 with TRBJ2-1; 10 bases are shared with TRBD2. This CDR3 has 15 amino acids. V shed 6 bases and J 7 bases; nucleotides not matched to a gene: 12. Per germline, CDR1 SQVTM and CDR2 ANQGSEA. The CDR3 DNA follows: TGCAGCGTGGAGAAGACTAGCGGGCAGAGGAATGAGCAGTTCTTC. Translating gives CSVEKTSGQRNEQFF.

This clonotype was seen once. This may be a read error: a much more frequent sequence differs by one nucleotide. The chain has TRBV12-3 or TRBV12-4 and TRBJ2-7; 7 bases line up with TRBD2. CDR3 length: 15 amino acids. V lost 5 bases, J lost 1 base, and 8 bases stayed unmatched. The CDR3: CASSAGLEGSYEQYF. The DNA for the CDR3 is TGTGCCAGCAGTGCCGGACTAGAGGGTTCCTACGAGCAGTACTTC.